This T cell receptor (beta chain) was captured in a study of cytomegalovirus exposure and HLA in healthy donors. Study conclusions and caveats: It was likely that a cluster of highly shared sequence variants was a sequencing artifact. With later analysis, a missense DCLRE1C variant became linked to TCR beta V- and J-gene trimming. Per published reports, the classifier diagnosed cytomegalovirus status with high specificity and sensitivity. A few of the chains that were CMV-associated were confirmed in vitro to be specific for CMV antigens.

The PCR used 60 Vbeta and 13 Jbeta primers. Libraries were prepared by immunoSEQ multiplex PCR; TCRdb keeps only in-frame clonotypes and omits some of them. In all, the sample yields tens of thousands of clones. With respect to this clone: Its antigen remains unidentified.

The germline CDR1 and CDR2 sequences are SQVTM and ANQGSEA. The CDR3 loop spans 12 amino acids. Trimming took 7 bases from V and 2 from J, leaving 9 bases between them. This receptor was obtained from a man aged 35-49 years in good health and CMV-seronegative. The chain links TRBV29-1 to TRBJ1-5, with no clear D. Input material: PBMCs. The CDR3 bases are TGCAGCGCACGACAAGGCAATCAGCCCCAGCATTTT. Its translation is CSARQGNQPQHF.